This T cell receptor (beta chain) was obtained from a study of blood T cell repertoires in COVID-19. Sequenced by immunoSEQ multiplex PCR; TCRdb stores in-frame clones only, minus some. The table shows under 250,000 clones, with 88% occurring only once. On this clone: At one boundary the junction diverges from the germline segment, which might be a read error.

The CDR3 runs to 13 residues. CDR1 is SEHNR, CDR2 FQNEAQ, per germline (reference sequence). This TCR was recovered from a woman aged 25 to 45 who had been exposed to COVID-19. The sample taken for sequencing was PBMCs or T cells enriched from blood (not recorded which). This chain links TRBV7-9 with TRBJ1-2; 7 bases are shared with TRBD1. Written as DNA, the CDR3 is TGTGCCAGCAGTTTAGGGGGCGCCGGGGGCTACACCTTC. Amino acid sequence: CASSLGGAGGYTF.